A selection of T cell receptor beta chains follows, all from one sample in a study of PD-1 blockade in classical Hodgkin lymphoma. The method was immunoSEQ multiplex PCR; TCRdb's version includes in-frame clones alone and lacks a portion of them. This sample has 40,000 to 45,000 clones, with 65% to 70% found just once. The sequencing used peripheral blood mononuclear cells (PBMCs), collected before the fourth cycle of nivolumab. Receptors originate from a human donor with classical Hodgkin lymphoma. Both conserved end residues are part of each CDR3. Fields, in order: D gene, J gene, V gene, clone size, CDR3 DNA, CDR3 protein. A D gene is named only where the DNA matches it firmly. The listing skips clone size in some rows; elsewhere it reads once, few, many or a size class.

d_call: NA
j_call: TRBJ1-3
v_call: TRBV6-5
clone_size: NA
cdr3_nt: TGTGCCAGCAGGGGGGCCCTCTCTGGAAACACCATATATTTT
cdr3_aa: CASRGALSGNTIYF

d_call: NA
j_call: TRBJ2-7
v_call: TRBV7-9
clone_size: few
cdr3_nt: TGTGCCAGCAGCTTACCGGGGCCCTACGAGCAGTACTTC
cdr3_aa: CASSLPGPYEQYF

d_call: TRBD1
j_call: TRBJ1-5
v_call: TRBV18
clone_size: NA
cdr3_nt: TGTGCCAGCTCACCACGACACAGGGGGCCTCAGCCCCAGCATTTT
cdr3_aa: CASSPRHRGPQPQHF

d_call: TRBD2
j_call: TRBJ2-1
v_call: TRBV29-1
clone_size: NA
cdr3_nt: TGCAGCGGCCGACTAGCGGGGGGCACAACCAACAAATACAATGAGCAGTTCTTC
cdr3_aa: CSGRLAGGTTNKYNEQFF

d_call: NA
j_call: TRBJ2-7
v_call: TRBV7-2
clone_size: once
cdr3_nt: TGTGCCAGCAGCTTCCCAGGGTCCGGGGTATTGAACGAGCAGTACTTC
cdr3_aa: CASSFPGSGVLNEQYF

d_call: NA
j_call: TRBJ1-1
v_call: TRBV6-1
clone_size: NA
cdr3_nt: TGTGCCAGCAGTGAACGGGCAGGGGTGTTCGCTGAAGCTTTCTTT
cdr3_aa: CASSERAGVFAEAFF

d_call: TRBD1
j_call: TRBJ1-1
v_call: TRBV6-6
clone_size: many
cdr3_nt: TGTGCCAGCAGTTCAGGACAGGGGAGCACTGAAGCTTTCTTT
cdr3_aa: CASSSGQGSTEAFF

d_call: NA
j_call: TRBJ1-1
v_call: TRBV7-9
clone_size: NA
cdr3_nt: TGTGCCAGCAGCCCCAATCGGCAGGTCGCTGAAGCTTTCTTT
cdr3_aa: CASSPNRQVAEAFF

d_call: TRBD1
j_call: TRBJ2-2
v_call: TRBV6-9
clone_size: NA
cdr3_nt: TGTGCCACCAAACCGGGACAGCGATTTAATGCGAACACCGGGGAGCTGTTTTTT
cdr3_aa: CATKPGQRFNANTGELFF

d_call: TRBD2
j_call: TRBJ2-2
v_call: TRBV27
clone_size: NA
cdr3_nt: TGTGCCAGCAGTCCCCAAGGACTAGCGGCTAACACCGGGGAGCTGTTTTTT
cdr3_aa: CASSPQGLAANTGELFF

d_call: NA
j_call: TRBJ2-7
v_call: TRBV6-5
clone_size: once
cdr3_nt: TGTGCCAGCAGTTATTTGGCTGACGGCTCCTACGAGCAGTACTTC
cdr3_aa: CASSYLADGSYEQYF

d_call: TRBD2
j_call: TRBJ2-3
v_call: TRBV14
clone_size: NA
cdr3_nt: TGTGCCAGCAGCCGGGAGCGGGGAATCACAGATACGCAGTATTTT
cdr3_aa: CASSRERGITDTQYF

d_call: NA
j_call: TRBJ1-2
v_call: TRBV6-5
clone_size: NA
cdr3_nt: TGTGCCAGCACCTACGAGGAGGGCTATGGCTACACCTTC
cdr3_aa: CASTYEEGYGYTF

d_call: NA
j_call: TRBJ1-1
v_call: TRBV9
clone_size: NA
cdr3_nt: TGTGCCAGCAGCGAAGGGAGTAGGTACACTGAAGCTTTCTTT
cdr3_aa: CASSEGSRYTEAFF

d_call: NA
j_call: TRBJ2-7
v_call: TRBV11-2
clone_size: NA
cdr3_nt: TGTGCCAGCAGCTTAGATCGGGGGCTAGGTACTGGCGGAGAGCAGTACTTC
cdr3_aa: CASSLDRGLGTGGEQYF

d_call: NA
j_call: TRBJ2-3
v_call: TRBV9
clone_size: NA
cdr3_nt: TGTGCCAGCAGCGTCGGGCTAGATAACACAGATACGCAGTATTTT
cdr3_aa: CASSVGLDNTDTQYF

d_call: NA
j_call: TRBJ2-6
v_call: TRBV23-1
clone_size: NA
cdr3_nt: TGCGCCAGCAGTCAATCGGGGGAGAAGAGGATTTCTCTCTCTGGGGCCAACGTCCTGACTTTC
cdr3_aa: CASSQSGEKRISLSGANVLTF

d_call: NA
j_call: TRBJ1-2
v_call: TRBV9
clone_size: NA
cdr3_nt: TGTGCCAGCAGCGTAGACGGCAGGACTAGAGGTGGCTACACCTTC
cdr3_aa: CASSVDGRTRGGYTF

d_call: NA
j_call: TRBJ2-5
v_call: TRBV4-1
clone_size: few
cdr3_nt: TGCGCCAGCAGCCAACGCAACATGGGGTTCAGTGAGACCCAGTACTTC
cdr3_aa: CASSQRNMGFSETQYF

d_call: NA
j_call: TRBJ1-2
v_call: TRBV2
clone_size: NA
cdr3_nt: TGTGCCAGCAGTGAAGCGTTAACGACGGAAGGTGATGGCTACACCTTC
cdr3_aa: CASSEALTTEGDGYTF

d_call: TRBD1
j_call: TRBJ1-4
v_call: TRBV7-9
clone_size: NA
cdr3_nt: TGTGCCAGCACCAATAGGGTGGAGGGGACAGGGTTTGAAAAACTGTTTTTT
cdr3_aa: CASTNRVEGTGFEKLFF

d_call: NA
j_call: TRBJ2-7
v_call: TRBV4-3
clone_size: NA
cdr3_nt: TGCGCCAGCAGCCCCTCCTGGACTTTTCCCTACGAGCAGTACTTC
cdr3_aa: CASSPSWTFPYEQYF

d_call: NA
j_call: TRBJ1-1
v_call: TRBV27
clone_size: NA
cdr3_nt: TGTGCCAGCAGTTTTTCGGTGAACACTGAAGCTTTCTTT
cdr3_aa: CASSFSVNTEAFF

d_call: NA
j_call: TRBJ1-3
v_call: TRBV29-1
clone_size: NA
cdr3_nt: TGCAGCGTTTCAGGGATCTCTGGAAACACCATATATTTT
cdr3_aa: CSVSGISGNTIYF